This T cell receptor (beta chain) was identified in a study of OX40 agonist ivuxolimab in advanced cancers. Study information: Cancers in dose escalation were hepatocellular, melanoma, renal cell and head and neck. Three dose-escalation patients had partial responses: one with hepatocellular carcinoma and two with cutaneous melanoma.

TCRdb keeps only in-frame clones here, not all; method: immunoSEQ multiplex PCR. This sample carries around 57,000 clones, 80% to 90% of them seen once, and the ten largest clones take more than 0.9%. The CDR3 is made up of 13 amino acids. Trimming pared 2 bases from V and 3 bases from J, leaving 7 bases between. The germline CDR1 and CDR2 sequences are MNHNY and SVGAGI (reference sequence). The rearrangement joins TRBV6-6 to TRBJ2-5; D remains unclear. The clonotype originates from an adult with an advanced solid tumor such as melanoma, head and neck, liver or kidney cancer. Material: CD4+ or CD8+ T cells sorted from blood, obtained in a trial of the OX40 agonist ivuxolimab. The CDR3 DNA reads TGTGCCAGCAGTTACCGGCCGGAAGAGACCCAGTACTTC. This sequence encodes CASSYRPEETQYF.